This entry lists 22 T cell receptor beta chains sequenced from one sample in a study of T cell responses to AZD1222 COVID-19 vaccine. Method: immunoSEQ multiplex PCR; TCRdb's copy keeps in-frame clones and lacks some. The sample consists of about 110,000 clones, roughly nine tenths of them appearing once. The starting material was peripheral blood, obtained on day 0 of AZD1222 vaccination. These receptor sequences come from an adult in good health.

CDR3 loop: CASSQDWYRGTEAFF. CDR3 DNA sequence: TGCGCCAGCAGCCAAGATTGGTACAGGGGGACTGAAGCTTTCTTT. V usage is TRBV4-3 and J usage is TRBJ1-1; 8 nucleotides line up with TRBD1. Trimming cost V 0 bases and J 5 bases; bases outside gene matches: 5. The CDR3 is 15 amino acids. Germline V gene sequence: CDR1 LGHNA, CDR2 YSLEER.

The chain links TRBV28 to TRBJ1-2; D not certain. Between the trimmed V and J ends, which lost 7 bases and 5 bases, there was a span of 14 bases. CDR1 and CDR2 (germline): MDHEN, SYDVKM. CDR3 length equals 13 residues. The chain's CDR3 is CASNQGLRYGYTF. The CDR3 DNA follows: TGTGCCAGCAACCAAGGCCTTAGATATGGCTACACCTTC.

The chain couples TRBV10-3 to TRBJ2-3, with 7 bases aligning to TRBD1. The CDR3 consists of 13 residues. Germline values: CDR1 ENHRY, CDR2 SYGVKD. V dropped 8 bases and J dropped 5; count of bases not matched to a gene: 7. The CDR3 is CAIGVGGGDTQYF. The DNA of the CDR3 is TGTGCCATCGGAGTAGGGGGCGGAGATACGCAGTATTTT.

This clone was seen only once. The chain couples TRBV7-8 to TRBJ2-5, with 7 bases that match TRBD1. There are 14 residues in the CDR3. Germline assignment: CDR1 SGHVS and CDR2 FQNEAQ. With V trimmed by 5 bases and J by 1 base, 4 bases remained unmatched. The CDR3 nucleotides read TGTGCCAGCAGCCAAGGGGGCTCCCAAGAGACCCAGTACTTC. It yields the protein CASSQGGSQETQYF.

The chain uses TRBV30 and TRBJ1-1; D perhaps matches TRBD1 (5 bases). Germline V lookup: CDR1 GTSNPN, CDR2 SVGIG (reference sequence). This CDR3 is built from 15 residues. Deletions cut 5 bases from V and 0 bases from J, with 16 bases between. CDR3 region: CAWRTGGAVNTEAFF. Here the CDR3 DNA reads TGTGCCTGGCGAACCGGCGGGGCGGTGAACACTGAAGCTTTCTTT.

The rearrangement links TRBV30 to TRBJ2-3; D is unclear. V dropped 0 bases and J dropped 2 bases, with 3 bases sitting between them. The CDR3 runs 12 residues. Germline-derived CDR1 and CDR2 are GTSNPN and SVGIG (reference sequence). This CDR3 is CAWSVYTDTQYF. Here the CDR3 DNA reads TGTGCCTGGAGTGTATACACAGATACGCAGTATTTT.

This clone appeared a single time. The V gene is TRBV15, the J gene TRBJ1-6; D gene uncertain. V was cut by 0 bases and J by 12 bases, with 12 bases left in between. The germline gives CDR1 LNHNV, CDR2 YYDKDF (reference sequence). The CDR3 sequence is 14 residues long. The DNA for the CDR3 is TGTGCCACCAGCAGAGATAGGGCCCTGGGACCCCTCCACTTT. It encodes CATSRDRALGPLHF.

Here the CDR3 DNA reads TGTGCCAGCTCACCAACCGCAGGGCCGACTGAAGCTTTCTTT. Amino acid sequence: CASSPTAGPTEAFF. The genes are TRBV18 and TRBJ1-1; possible D gene TRBD1, 5 bases. Germline V gives CDR1 KGHSH, CDR2 LQKENI. The V gene lost 2 bases and the J gene lost 5 bases, with 12 bases spanning the gap. The CDR3 totals 14 residues.

The V and J genes are TRBV5-8 and TRBJ2-1; possibly TRBD1 for D (5 bases). V gave up 2 bases and J gave up 0 bases, with 9 bases separating them. This CDR3 spans 15 amino acids. The germline CDR1 and CDR2 sequences are SGHTS and YDEGEE. CDR3 in DNA: TGTGCCAGCAGCTTTCAGGGCCGCTCCTACAATGAGCAGTTCTTC. This gives the protein CASSFQGRSYNEQFF.

The rearrangement links TRBV29-1 to TRBJ1-2; 7 bases line up with TRBD1. Looked up from germline, CDR1 is SQVTM and CDR2 is ANQGSEA. CDR3 length: 12 amino acids. This chain's CDR3 is CGAGTARDGYTF. The CDR3 DNA is TGCGGAGCTGGGACAGCCAGGGATGGCTACACCTTC.

This clone was counted only a few times. The chain employs TRBV7-9 and TRBJ2-5, with D possibly matching TRBD1 (5 bases). The germline V gene encodes CDR1 SEHNR and CDR2 FQNEAQ (reference sequence). The CDR3 runs to 18 residues. Trimming removed 1 base at V and 0 bases at J, with 18 bases between. For the CDR3, the DNA is TGTGCCAGCAGCTTAGTGGTCCGACAGTCGAGGTACCAAGAGACCCAGTACTTC. Translation gives CASSLVVRQSRYQETQYF.

This sequence joins TRBV30 and TRBJ1-6; D perhaps matches TRBD1 (6 bases). This CDR3 is built from 13 residues. CDR1 is GTSNPN, CDR2 SVGIG, per germline (reference sequence). Trimming left V 4 bases short and J 8 bases short, with 12 bases between. The CDR3 DNA reads as TGTGCCTGGATCGGGGGGGCCTATTCACCCCTCCACTTT. It translates to CAWIGGAYSPLHF.

The rearrangement uses TRBV27 and TRBJ2-7; 8 nucleotides align to TRBD2. Germline assignment: CDR1 MNHEY and CDR2 SMNVEV (reference sequence). CDR3 length: 15 amino acids. V lost 6 bases and J lost 4; bases outside the gene matches: 11. CDR3 DNA: TGTGCCAGCAGAGGTGCGGGAGGATCCTCTTACGAGCAGTACTTC. This sequence encodes CASRGAGGSSYEQYF.

Only a few counts were recorded for this clone. This chain links TRBV5-1 with TRBJ1-3; D remains unclear. CDR3 size: 17 residues. V was cut by 0 bases and J by 0 bases, with 13 bases left in between. The germline gives CDR1 SGHRS, CDR2 YFSETQ. The CDR3, as DNA: TGCGCCAGCAGCTTGGCCCCAATTTCAAACTCTGGAAACACCATATATTTT. It codes for CASSLAPISNSGNTIYF.

Remarks on this clone: Other DNA variants within this sample encode the same CDR3. The chain combines TRBV18 with TRBJ2-5, with D perhaps TRBD2 (6 bases). CDR1 and CDR2 from the germline V gene are KGHSH and LQKENI. Trimming left V 2 bases short and J 5 bases short, with 6 bases between. The CDR3 spans 12 residues. The CDR3 is CASSPGGETQYF. The CDR3 bases are TGTGCCAGCTCACCAGGGGGGGAGACCCAGTACTTC.

V and J are TRBV6-1 and TRBJ1-1; 8 bases agree with TRBD1. This CDR3 is 14 amino acids long. Per the germline V gene, CDR1 is MNHNS and CDR2 is SASEGT. Trimming cost V 6 bases and J 8 bases; bases outside gene matches: 11. The CDR3 DNA reads TGTGCCAGCAGAGAACTCGGACAGGGACCCGAAGCTTTCTTT. Its translation: CASRELGQGPEAFF.

The J gene is TRBJ1-1, the V gene TRBV6-2 or TRBV6-3; the match to TRBD1 covers 8 bases. V was clipped by 4 bases and J by 11 bases; unmatched bases: 6. Germline assignment: CDR1 MNHEY and CDR2 SVGEGT. The CDR3 spans 12 residues. CDR3 nucleotide sequence: TGTGCCAGCAGTTCCGGACAGGGAAAGGCTTTCTTT. Protein sequence: CASSSGQGKAFF.

The chain carries TRBV15 and TRBJ1-5; D call uncertain. V gave up 0 bases and J gave up 3 bases, with 18 bases separating them. CDR1 and CDR2 (germline): LNHNV, YYDKDF (reference sequence). This CDR3 is built from 18 residues. The CDR3 region is CATSRDYNIGSNNQPQHF. As DNA, the CDR3 is TGTGCCACCAGCAGAGACTACAATATCGGCAGCAACAATCAGCCCCAGCATTTT.

The chain combines TRBV2 with TRBJ2-2; D may be TRBD1 (5 bases). V lost 7 bases and J lost 4, with 13 bases in between. The V gene's germline CDR1 is SNHLY and CDR2 FYNNEI. The CDR3 has 14 amino acids. The DNA of the CDR3 is TGTGCCAGCAACCAGGGCCCTGCCACCGGGGAGCTGTTTTTT. Translating it yields CASNQGPATGELFF. The whole variable domain, filled in from reference TRBV2 and TRBJ2-2, reads EPEVTQTPSHQVTQMGQEVILRCVPISNHLYFYWYRQILGQKVEFLVSFYNNEISEKSEIFDDQFSVERPDGSNFTLKIRSTKLEDSAMYFCASNQGPATGELFFGEGSRLTVL.

The CDR3 here is CATNLLGYNSPLHF. The DNA for the CDR3 is TGTGCCACCAATCTTTTGGGATATAATTCACCCCTCCACTTT. J is TRBJ1-6 and V is TRBV6-5; no clear D. Trimming cost V 10 bases and J 4 bases, with 14 bases left between them. Germline CDR1 is MNHEY and CDR2 is SVGAGI. The CDR3 has 14 amino acids.

The rearrangement uses TRBV9 and TRBJ1-2, with a tentative D call TRBD1 (5 bases). Germline values: CDR1 SGDLS, CDR2 YYNGEE. The V gene lost 0 bases and the J gene lost 1 base, with 10 bases spanning the gap. The CDR3 length is 15 residues. CDR3 amino acids: CASSVGGTDNYGYTF. CDR3 sequence (DNA): TGTGCCAGCAGCGTAGGGGGGACGGATAACTATGGCTACACCTTC.

This sequence joins TRBV12-3 or TRBV12-4 and TRBJ2-2; D gene unclear. The CDR3 has 10 residues. V lost 4 bases, J lost 6 bases, and 0 bases lay in between. CDR3 bases: TGTGCCAGCAGTTCCGGGGAGCTGTTTTTT. This sequence encodes CASSSGELFF.